This T cell receptor (beta chain) emerged from a study of control samples from healthy donors and cancer patients. Sequencing used immunoSEQ multiplex PCR; TCRdb keeps in-frame clones, though not all of them. This sample carries roughly 180,000 clones, over 85% of them seen once, and the ten largest clones take about 4%. V was cut by 5 bases and J by 11 bases, with 12 bases left in between. The CDR3 sequence is 11 residues long. Germline CDR1 and CDR2: SEHNR and FQNEAQ (reference sequence). The source material was blood. This clonotype originated in a woman aged 60 to 75 in good health. The chain joins TRBV7-9 to TRBJ1-1, with D perhaps TRBD1 (6 bases). The CDR3 sequence: CASSPGHSAFF. DNA for the CDR3: TGTGCCAGCAGCCCGGGACATTCGGCTTTCTTT.